A selection of T cell receptor beta chains follows, all from one sample in a study of early T cells in non-severe SARS-CoV-2 infection. A single record per CDR3 protein comes from TCRdb applying MiXCR to the 5' RACE reads. The table lists 75,000 to 80,000 distinct CDR3 sequences, roughly 16% of them singletons, with about 12% in the top ten. Sample: whole blood. These receptors came from an adult who was a healthcare worker with PCR-confirmed SARS-CoV-2 infection or an uninfected control (not recorded which). Both conserved end residues are trimmed from each CDR3.

>13|TRBJ2-1|TRBV7-9
ASSLGTSGSNEQF
>13|TRBJ1-6|TRBV5-5
ASTQRGNENSPLH
>12|TRBJ1-5|TRBV7-3
ASTAGSGDQPQH
>12|TRBJ2-3|TRBV10-3
AIRAGQGADTQY
>14|TRBJ2-1|TRBV18
ASSAVAGDSDNEQF
>15|TRBJ2-3|TRBV5-5
ASSLDLTGRAADTQY
>11|TRBJ1-5|TRBV29-1
SAIWGSDQPQH
>15|TRBJ2-1|TRBV27
ASSLLGGGRSYNEQF
>13|TRBJ2-7|TRBV12-3/TRBV12-4
ASSLVVGEAYEQY
>14|TRBJ1-5|TRBV20-1
SAREYGGFSNQPQH
>9|TRBJ2-7|TRBV13
ASSFKYEQY
>9|TRBJ1-1|TRBV12-3/TRBV12-4
ASSSRYEAF
>13|TRBJ2-7|TRBV9
ASSPPGRSSYEQY
>11|TRBJ2-1|TRBV28
ASSSSGTSIQF
>12|TRBJ1-6|TRBV7-9
ASSLALDSSPLH
>15|TRBJ1-1|TRBV6-1
ASSAGGTGARGTEAF